These T cell receptor beta chains were read from a single sample in a study of siplizumab effects on memory and regulatory T cells. The protocol was immunoSEQ multiplex PCR, while the TCRdb copy is restricted to in-frame clones and leaves out a portion. Of approximately 100,000 clones in the sample, approximately 92% were seen once. Material for sequencing was non-Treg CD4+ T cells sorted from blood. These receptor sequences come from a human donor in good health. CDR3s include the opening cysteine and the closing phenylalanine or tryptophan. The D gene is left open where the match is weak. Rows give clone size only sometimes, using once, few, many, or a class for an expanded clone.

CDR3nt	CDR3aa	j_gene	d_gene	abundance	len	v_gene
TGTGCCAGCAGCTTCGGTCAGGGAGCTAACTATGGCTACACCTTC	CASSFGQGANYGYTF	TRBJ1-2	NA	NA	15	TRBV7-9
TGTGCCAGCAGTTTAACTCCGACAGCCCCGAACACTGAAGCTTTCTTT	CASSLTPTAPNTEAFF	TRBJ1-1	NA	NA	16	TRBV28
TGTGCCAGCAGCTTTATACTTGAGCAGTTCTTC	CASSFILEQFF	TRBJ2-1	NA	NA	11	TRBV5-6
TGTGCCAGCAGCTTAAGTCTCCAAGAGACCCAATACTTC	CASSLSLQETQYF	TRBJ2-5	NA	NA	13	TRBV7-3
TGCGCCGCCACAGACGTCACAGATACGCAGTATTTT	CAATDVTDTQYF	TRBJ2-3	NA	NA	12	TRBV4-1
TGTGCCAGCAGCTTCGGGACAGGGGGGAACTATGGCTACACCTTC	CASSFGTGGNYGYTF	TRBJ1-2	TRBD1	NA	15	TRBV5-6
TGCGCCAGCAGCCACCTTGGACGGGATAGCACAGATACGCAGTATTTT	CASSHLGRDSTDTQYF	TRBJ2-3	NA	NA	16	TRBV5-1
TGTGCCAGCACTTACTACGGACAGGGATACGAGCAGTACTTC	CASTYYGQGYEQYF	TRBJ2-7	TRBD1	NA	14	TRBV28
TGTGCCAGCTCGCAAGGGGGTTATAATGAAAAACTGTTTTTT	CASSQGGYNEKLFF	TRBJ1-4	NA	NA	14	TRBV18
TGTGCCAGCAGACGGGGGGTCACCTACGAGCAGTACTTC	CASRRGVTYEQYF	TRBJ2-7	TRBD2	NA	13	TRBV6-5
TGTGCCTCAATAAACTCGGCAGGAGAGACCCAGTACTTC	CASINSAGETQYF	TRBJ2-5	NA	once	13	TRBV25-1
TGTGCCAGCAGCTTGGGGCAGGGTTTCACAGATACGCAGTATTTT	CASSLGQGFTDTQYF	TRBJ2-3	NA	NA	15	TRBV11-1
TGCGCCAGCAGCTTAGGACAGGGCCTCAATCAGCCCCAGCATTTT	CASSLGQGLNQPQHF	TRBJ1-5	TRBD1	NA	15	TRBV5-1
TGTGCCAGCTCACACAGCCCGGGCGCCACTGGAGAGACCCAGTACTTC	CASSHSPGATGETQYF	TRBJ2-5	NA	NA	16	TRBV18
TGTGCCAGCAGGGGGGGCGAAGAGTTGAGCTATAATTCACCCCTCCACTTT	CASRGGEELSYNSPLHF	TRBJ1-6	NA	NA	17	TRBV27
TGTGCCAGCAGCCCGGCGGAGGGGTACCTCACTGAAGCTTTCTTT	CASSPAEGYLTEAFF	TRBJ1-1	NA	NA	15	TRBV14
TGTGCCAGCAGAGTACAGGGAGGATCCCACAATGAGCAGTTCTTC	CASRVQGGSHNEQFF	TRBJ2-1	NA	NA	15	TRBV2
TGTGCCAGCTCAACGACATTGGGACAGGCCAAAAACATTCAGTACTTC	CASSTTLGQAKNIQYF	TRBJ2-4	TRBD1	NA	16	TRBV18
TGTGCCAGCAGCTTAACGGCCCTCAATGAGCAGTTCTTC	CASSLTALNEQFF	TRBJ2-1	NA	NA	13	TRBV7-3
TGCACCAGCAGCCAAGACGGGGACAGCTATTCTGAAGCTTTCTTT	CTSSQDGDSYSEAFF	TRBJ1-1	NA	NA	15	TRBV1
TGCGCCAGCAGCTTGATCGCTAGCGGGGTGGTGACCGGGGAGCTGTTTTTT	CASSLIASGVVTGELFF	TRBJ2-2	TRBD2	NA	17	TRBV5-1
TGTGCCAGCAGTAGTCCCCCCACAGCGAACACTGAAGCTTTCTTT	CASSSPPTANTEAFF	TRBJ1-1	NA	NA	15	TRBV6-5
TGTGCCAGCATTGGGGACACTGAAGCTTTCTTT	CASIGDTEAFF	TRBJ1-1	NA	NA	11	TRBV6-1
TGTGCCAGCAGCTTTGGCGGGGGGCTAATAAATGAGCAGTTCTTC	CASSFGGGLINEQFF	TRBJ2-1	TRBD2	NA	15	TRBV5-4
TGTGCCAGCTCGCCACAGGATGGCTACACCTTC	CASSPQDGYTF	TRBJ1-2	NA	NA	11	TRBV18
TGTGCCAGCAGCCGACAGAGGGACAGCTACGATTCTAACTATGGCTACACCTTC	CASSRQRDSYDSNYGYTF	TRBJ1-2	TRBD1	once	18	TRBV5-4
TGTGCCAGCAGCTTAAGGACTAGCGGCTACTACGAGCAGTACTTC	CASSLRTSGYYEQYF	TRBJ2-7	TRBD2	NA	15	TRBV7-2
TGTGCCTGGAGTGCCGGACTAGCGGCCACAGATACGCAGTATTTT	CAWSAGLAATDTQYF	TRBJ2-3	TRBD2	NA	15	TRBV30
TGTGCCAGTAGTATCTGGACAGGGGGCGCAGACTATGGCTACACCTTC	CASSIWTGGADYGYTF	TRBJ1-2	TRBD1	NA	16	TRBV19
TGTGCCATCAGGGGGAGTATCGGAGAGACCCAGTACTTC	CAIRGSIGETQYF	TRBJ2-5	NA	NA	13	TRBV10-3
TGTGCCACCAGCAGAGGACAGGGAGTCCAGTACTTC	CATSRGQGVQYF	TRBJ2-5	TRBD1	NA	12	TRBV15
TGTGCCAGCAGCTTAATAGCGGGGGGCCGTCGGGGCGTCTTC	CASSLIAGGRRGVF	TRBJ2-1	TRBD2	NA	14	TRBV7-2
TGTGCCAGCAGTCTTCAGAACATGAACACTGAAGCTTTCTTT	CASSLQNMNTEAFF	TRBJ1-1	NA	NA	14	TRBV6-1
TGCGCCAGCAGCTGGGACGGGTTGTCCGACAGGAACACTGAAGCTTTCTTT	CASSWDGLSDRNTEAFF	TRBJ1-1	NA	NA	17	TRBV5-1
TGCGCCAGCAGTCAAGAAACCATTGCCGGGACAGGGTTTTACGAGCAGTACTTC	CASSQETIAGTGFYEQYF	TRBJ2-7	TRBD1	NA	18	TRBV23-1
TGTGCCAGCAGCTTAGCGCTGTTGGCCTGGAGGTACAATGAGCAGTTCTTC	CASSLALLAWRYNEQFF	TRBJ2-1	NA	NA	17	TRBV7-2
TGCGCCAGCAGCCCGAGCACAGATACGCAGTATTTT	CASSPSTDTQYF	TRBJ2-3	NA	NA	12	TRBV5-1
TGTGCCAGCAGCTTAGCACAGGGGCCCTACATTCAGTACTTC	CASSLAQGPYIQYF	TRBJ2-4	TRBD1	NA	14	TRBV7-2
TGTGCCAGCAGCCCGTCGACTTCTAGCGGGGGGGGTCTCAATGAGCAGTTCTTC	CASSPSTSSGGGLNEQFF	TRBJ2-1	TRBD2	NA	18	TRBV7-9
TGTGCCAGCAGCCCCGGGGCTGACACTGAAGCTTTCTTT	CASSPGADTEAFF	TRBJ1-1	NA	NA	13	TRBV6-1
TGTGCCAGCAGGGACAGGGGGAGGGGTACAGATACGCAGTATTTT	CASRDRGRGTDTQYF	TRBJ2-3	TRBD1	NA	15	TRBV6-1
TGTGCCAGCAGTTACTCGGGTGCTGGCTACACCTTC	CASSYSGAGYTF	TRBJ1-2	NA	NA	12	TRBV6-5
TGTGCCAGTCTGGGCTGGGGCACAGATACGCAGTATTTT	CASLGWGTDTQYF	TRBJ2-3	NA	once	13	TRBV19
TGTGCCTGGACCCGCGGGACACAAGTTGAGACCCAGTACTTC	CAWTRGTQVETQYF	TRBJ2-5	NA	NA	14	TRBV30
TGTGCCAGCAGTGAACCGGACAGGGGAGTATCAGAGACCCAGTACTTC	CASSEPDRGVSETQYF	TRBJ2-5	TRBD1	NA	16	TRBV25-1
TGTGCCAGCAGCCCCGACAGAACCTACGAGCAGTACTTC	CASSPDRTYEQYF	TRBJ2-7	NA	NA	13	TRBV7-2